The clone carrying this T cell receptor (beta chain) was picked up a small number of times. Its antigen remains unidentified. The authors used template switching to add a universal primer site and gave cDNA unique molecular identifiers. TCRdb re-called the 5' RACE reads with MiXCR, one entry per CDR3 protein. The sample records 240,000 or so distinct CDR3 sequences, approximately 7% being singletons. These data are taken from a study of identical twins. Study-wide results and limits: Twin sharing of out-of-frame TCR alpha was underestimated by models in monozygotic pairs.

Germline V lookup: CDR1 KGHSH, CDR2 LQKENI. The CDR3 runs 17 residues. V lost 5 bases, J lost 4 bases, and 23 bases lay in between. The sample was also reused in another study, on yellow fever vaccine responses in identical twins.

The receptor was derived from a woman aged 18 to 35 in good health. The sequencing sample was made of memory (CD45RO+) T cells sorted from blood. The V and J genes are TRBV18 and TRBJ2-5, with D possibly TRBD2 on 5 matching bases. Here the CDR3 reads CASSSTRISERAETQYF. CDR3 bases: TGTGCCAGCTCATCCACTAGAATCTCCGAAAGGGCAGAGACCCAGTACTTC.